This T cell receptor beta chain appears in the sequencing data of a study of shared T cell receptors in the human thymus. The protocol was immunoSEQ multiplex PCR, while the TCRdb copy is restricted to in-frame clones and leaves out a portion. Found here are around 730,000 clones, approximately 85% of them singletons; the top ten hold over 0.008%. CDR3 size: 15 residues. The germline V and J ends were trimmed by 5 bases and 4 bases, with 14 bases remaining between them. Germline CDR1 MNHEY, CDR2 SMNVEV (reference sequence). This sample also appeared in a second study, on human thymus T cells. That work states: Corrective surgery for congenital heart defects was being performed on the healthy Finnish infants who served as donors. Thymic resections from corrective heart surgery supplied the tissue. Unrelated individuals reportedly shared highly overlapping thymic TCR repertoires.

The sample comprised thymocytes. The TCR comes from a girl in the first two years of life with a congenital heart defect. The gene calls are TRBV27 and TRBJ1-4, with D perhaps TRBD1 (6 bases). CDR3 protein: CASSAWTVNNEKLFF. CDR3 sequence (DNA): TGTGCCAGCAGTGCGTGGACAGTTAATAATGAAAAACTGTTTTTT.